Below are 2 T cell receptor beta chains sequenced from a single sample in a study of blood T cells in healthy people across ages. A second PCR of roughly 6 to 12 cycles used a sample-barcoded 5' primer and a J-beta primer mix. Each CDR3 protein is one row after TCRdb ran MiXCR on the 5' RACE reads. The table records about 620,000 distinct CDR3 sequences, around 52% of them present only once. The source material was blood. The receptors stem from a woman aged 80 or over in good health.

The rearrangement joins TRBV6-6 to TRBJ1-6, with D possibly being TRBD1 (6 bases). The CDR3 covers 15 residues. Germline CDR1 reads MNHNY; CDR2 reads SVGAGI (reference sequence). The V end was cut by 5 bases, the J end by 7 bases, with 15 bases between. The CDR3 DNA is TGTGCCAGCAGTCTCGGTGGGACAAGGAATTCACCCCTCCACTTT. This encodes CASSLGGTRNSPLHF.

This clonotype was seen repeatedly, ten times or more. The CDR3 DNA follows: TGTGCCAGCAGCCTTCGACAGGGTAGGGATGAGCAGTTCTTC. It is translated as CASSLRQGRDEQFF. The chain recombines TRBV3-1 with TRBJ2-1; 7 bases are a match to TRBD1. CDR1 and CDR2 (germline): LGHDT, YNNKEL (reference sequence). This CDR3 has 14 amino acids. V was clipped by 4 bases and J by 8 bases; unmatched bases: 8.